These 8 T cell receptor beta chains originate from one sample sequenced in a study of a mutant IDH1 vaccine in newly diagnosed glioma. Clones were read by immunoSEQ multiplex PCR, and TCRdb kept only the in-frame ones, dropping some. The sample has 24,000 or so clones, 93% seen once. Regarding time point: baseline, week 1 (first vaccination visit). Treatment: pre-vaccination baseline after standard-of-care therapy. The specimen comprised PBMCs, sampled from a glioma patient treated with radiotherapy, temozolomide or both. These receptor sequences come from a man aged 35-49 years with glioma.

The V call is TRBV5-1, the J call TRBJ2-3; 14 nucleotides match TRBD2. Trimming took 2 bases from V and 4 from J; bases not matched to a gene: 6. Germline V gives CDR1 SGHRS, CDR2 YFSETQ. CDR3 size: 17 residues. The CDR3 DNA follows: TGCGCCAGCAGCTTAAAGACTAGCGGGGGGGCTGCAGATACGCAGTATTTT. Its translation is CASSLKTSGGAADTQYF. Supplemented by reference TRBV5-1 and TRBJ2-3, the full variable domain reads KAGVTQTPRYLIKTRGQQVTLSCSPISGHRSVSWYQQTPGQGLQFLFEYFSETQRNKGNFPGRFSGRQFSNSRSEMNVSTLELGDSALYLCASSLKTSGGAADTQYFGPGTRLTVL.

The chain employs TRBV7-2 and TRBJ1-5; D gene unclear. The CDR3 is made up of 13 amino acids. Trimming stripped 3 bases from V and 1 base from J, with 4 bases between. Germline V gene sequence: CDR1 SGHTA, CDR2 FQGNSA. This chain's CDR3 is CASSFFSNQPQHF. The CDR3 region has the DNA TGTGCCAGCAGCTTCTTCAGCAATCAGCCCCAGCATTTT.

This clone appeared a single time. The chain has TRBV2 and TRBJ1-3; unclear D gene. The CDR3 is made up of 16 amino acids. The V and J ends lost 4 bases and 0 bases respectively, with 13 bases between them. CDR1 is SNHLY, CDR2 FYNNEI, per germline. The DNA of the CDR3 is TGTGCCAGCAGTGTAGGGCTCGGAGTCTCTGGAAACACCATATATTTT. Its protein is CASSVGLGVSGNTIYF.

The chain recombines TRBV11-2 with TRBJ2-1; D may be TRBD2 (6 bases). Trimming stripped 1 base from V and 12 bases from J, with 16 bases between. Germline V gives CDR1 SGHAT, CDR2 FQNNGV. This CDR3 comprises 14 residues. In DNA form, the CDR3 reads TGTGCCAGCAGCTTAGGGCCGATGCCGGGACTGCAGTTCTTC. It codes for CASSLGPMPGLQFF.

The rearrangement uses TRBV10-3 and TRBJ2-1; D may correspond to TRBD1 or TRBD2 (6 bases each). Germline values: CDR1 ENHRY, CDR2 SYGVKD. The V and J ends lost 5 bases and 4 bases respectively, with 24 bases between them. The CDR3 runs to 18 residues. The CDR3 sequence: CAISHLGAQRDSYNEQFF. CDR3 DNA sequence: TGTGCCATCAGTCACCTGGGGGCACAACGGGACTCGTACAATGAGCAGTTCTTC.

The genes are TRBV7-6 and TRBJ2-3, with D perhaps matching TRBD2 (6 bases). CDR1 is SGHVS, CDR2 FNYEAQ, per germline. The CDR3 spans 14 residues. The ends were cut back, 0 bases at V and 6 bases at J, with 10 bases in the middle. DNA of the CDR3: TGTGCCAGCAGCTTAGCACTAGCTTTGGATACGCAGTATTTT. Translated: CASSLALALDTQYF.

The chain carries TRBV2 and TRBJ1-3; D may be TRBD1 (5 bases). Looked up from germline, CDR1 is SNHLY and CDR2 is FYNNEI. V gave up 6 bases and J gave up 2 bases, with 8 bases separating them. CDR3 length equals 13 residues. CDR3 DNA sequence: TGTGCCAGCAGGGCCAGGGCTGGAAACACCATATATTTT. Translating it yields CASRARAGNTIYF.

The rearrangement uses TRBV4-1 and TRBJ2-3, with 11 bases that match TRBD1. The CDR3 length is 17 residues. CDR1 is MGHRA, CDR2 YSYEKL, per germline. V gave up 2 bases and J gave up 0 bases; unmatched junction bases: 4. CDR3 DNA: TGCGCCAGCAGCCAATCGGACAGGGGGCTTAGCACAGATACGCAGTATTTT. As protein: CASSQSDRGLSTDTQYF.